This T cell receptor beta chain is from a study of metastatic and nonmetastatic thyroid tumors. Overall study context: Both malignant and benign thyroid patients supplied peripheral blood and tumor or nodule tissue samples, across which the repertoires of these patients were then compared.

Original analysis: Clinicopathological groups of papillary thyroid cancer showed CDR3 differences that were used to build a distant-metastasis classifier. TCRdb re-called clones via MiXCR from the PCR reads. TCRdb's processing, not the study's, gives the V and J calls here. The sample includes roughly 20,000 clones, roughly a third of them seen just once. The length of the CDR3 is 18 residues. The V gene's germline CDR1 is MDHEN and CDR2 SYDVKM. V was clipped by 4 bases and J by 0 bases, with 22 bases between them. The table lists this clone with a few counts. All patients reached thyroid surgery having received no treatment beforehand.

This rearrangement joins TRBV28 to TRBJ2-7; D is ambiguous. The sequenced sample consisted of tumor tissue. The sequence derives from a female donor with papillary thyroid cancer or a benign thyroid nodule (not recorded which). Some clones in this sample may be carry-over from other donors' samples. The chain's CDR3 is CASSSPELRRETSYEQYF. The DNA for the CDR3 is TGTGCCAGCAGTTCCCCCGAACTGCGGCGAGAAACCTCCTACGAGCAGTACTTC.